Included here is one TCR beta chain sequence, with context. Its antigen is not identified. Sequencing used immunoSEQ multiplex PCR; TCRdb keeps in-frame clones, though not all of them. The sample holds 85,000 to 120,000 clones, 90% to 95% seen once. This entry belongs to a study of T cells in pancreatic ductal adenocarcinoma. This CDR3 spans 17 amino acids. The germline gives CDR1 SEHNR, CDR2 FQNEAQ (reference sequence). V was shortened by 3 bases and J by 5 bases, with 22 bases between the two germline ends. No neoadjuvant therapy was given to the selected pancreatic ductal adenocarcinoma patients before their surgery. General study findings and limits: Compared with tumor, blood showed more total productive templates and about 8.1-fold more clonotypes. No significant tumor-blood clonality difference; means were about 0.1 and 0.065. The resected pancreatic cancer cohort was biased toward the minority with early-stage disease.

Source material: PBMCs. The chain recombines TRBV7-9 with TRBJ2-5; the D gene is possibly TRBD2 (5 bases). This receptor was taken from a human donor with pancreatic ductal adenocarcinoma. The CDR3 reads CASSFFTSMDSSETQYF. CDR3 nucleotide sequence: TGTGCCAGCAGCTTCTTCACTAGTATGGATTCGTCGGAGACCCAGTACTTC.